These 18 T cell receptor beta chains originate from one sample sequenced in a study of human T cells and chemical hapten exposure. One entry per CDR3 protein, called by TCRdb with MiXCR from the RACE reads. Of around 350,000 distinct CDR3 sequences in the sample, around 5.5% were seen once. Time point reported: pre-sensitization, week 0. Treatment reported: therapeutic diphenylcyclopropenone sensitization with weekly scalp DPC. The specimen comprised whole blood, sampled in connection with sensitization to the hapten diphenylcyclopropenone (DPC). The origin of the receptors is a woman younger than 30 with alopecia areata. Some clones in this sample may be carry-over from other donors' samples.

The chain employs TRBV2 and TRBJ1-4; D is perhaps TRBD1 (5 bases). Trimming left V 10 bases short and J 3 bases short, with 15 bases between. The germline V gene encodes CDR1 SNHLY and CDR2 FYNNEI. The CDR3 is 14 residues long. In DNA, the CDR3 is TGTGCCATCGTTAAGACAGATTCTAATGAAAAACTGTTTTTT. This translates into CAIVKTDSNEKLFF.

This clonotype was observed a few times. The genes are TRBV7-3 and TRBJ2-2; 7 bases match TRBD1. J lost 3 bases, V lost 3 bases, and 4 bases had no gene match. The CDR3 covers 15 residues. In germline, CDR1 is SGHTA, CDR2 FQGTGA. CDR3 DNA sequence: TGTGCCAGCAGCTTGAGGGGGCCGGACACCGGGGAGCTGTTTTTT. It is translated as CASSLRGPDTGELFF.

This clonotype has at least ten counts. The chain is built from TRBV7-9 and TRBJ2-1; 8 nucleotides agree with TRBD2. The CDR3 loop spans 15 amino acids. CDR1 and CDR2 from the germline V gene are SEHNR and FQNEAQ (reference sequence). The trim removed 5 bases at V and 4 bases at J, leaving 7 bases unmatched. In DNA form, the CDR3 reads TGTGCCAGCAGCCCTGGACTAGCCCAATACAATGAGCAGTTCTTC. It is translated as CASSPGLAQYNEQFF.

This clonotype was found a few times. The V gene is TRBV20-1, the J gene TRBJ2-3; 14 bases agree with TRBD2. The germline V gene encodes CDR1 DFQATT and CDR2 SNEGSKA (reference sequence). V was clipped by 8 bases and J by 7 bases; unmatched bases: 11. CDR3 size: 15 residues. CDR3 nucleotides: TGCAGTAGCTTGGGGACTAGCGGGGGTGGCAATACGCAGTATTTT. Translating gives CSSLGTSGGGNTQYF.

This chain joins TRBV5-1 and TRBJ2-3; 7 nucleotides match TRBD1. This CDR3 contains 15 residues. J lost 2 bases, V lost 0 bases, and 3 bases had no gene match. Germline V gene lookup returns CDR1 SGHRS and CDR2 YFSETQ. The CDR3 loop reads CASSLEGTVTDTQYF. In DNA, the CDR3 is TGCGCCAGCAGCTTGGAAGGGACAGTCACAGATACGCAGTATTTT.

This clonotype was detected only a few times. The V call is TRBV6-5, the J call TRBJ1-5; tentatively, D is TRBD1 (6 bases). V was pared by 4 bases and J by 6 bases, with 13 bases between. Per germline, CDR1 MNHEY and CDR2 SVGAGI. This CDR3 has 14 amino acids. DNA for the CDR3: TGTGCCAGCAGTTTGGACAGAAATGGTCAGCCCCAGCATTTT. This sequence encodes CASSLDRNGQPQHF.

There are a few counts of this clonotype. The chain uses TRBV10-3 and TRBJ2-3; the D call may be TRBD1 or TRBD2 (5 bases each). The CDR3 extends over 14 amino acids. Per the germline V gene, CDR1 is ENHRY and CDR2 is SYGVKD. V was pared by 3 bases and J by 3 bases, with 10 bases between. Here the CDR3 DNA reads TGTGCCATCAGTGACAGGGAGAGAACAGATACGCAGTATTTT. As protein: CAISDRERTDTQYF.

There are a few counts of this clonotype. This CDR3 reads CSVDTGSGANVLTF. The CDR3 DNA sequence: TGCAGCGTTGACACCGGCTCTGGGGCCAACGTCCTGACTTTC. The chain has TRBV29-1 and TRBJ2-6; no reliable D call. Deletions cut 3 bases from V and 0 bases from J, with 6 bases between. The CDR3 is 14 amino acids. Germline V lookup: CDR1 SQVTM, CDR2 ANQGSEA.

This clonotype appeared a few times. The chain carries TRBV9 and TRBJ2-1; 11 bases are shared with TRBD2. Germline values: CDR1 SGDLS, CDR2 YYNGEE. The CDR3 has 15 residues. Losses at the gene ends were 3 bases for V and 4 bases for J; bases not matched to a gene: 3. Here the CDR3 DNA reads TGTGCCAGCAGCGCCCCTAGCGGGGGGTACAATGAGCAGTTCTTC. Translating gives CASSAPSGGYNEQFF.

The CDR3 DNA reads TGTGCCAGCAGTAATGACAGGGCTAACTATAATTCACCCCTCCACTTT. Its protein is CASSNDRANYNSPLHF. The chain carries TRBV2 and TRBJ1-6; TRBD1 matches 7 bases. The CDR3 covers 16 residues. Germline lookup yields CDR1 SNHLY and CDR2 FYNNEI. The trim removed 5 bases at V and 3 bases at J, leaving 7 bases unmatched.

This clonotype was recorded a few times. The V gene is TRBV29-1, the J gene TRBJ2-4, with D possibly called TRBD1 or TRBD2 (5 bases each). CDR3 length equals 11 residues. Germline CDR1 SQVTM, CDR2 ANQGSEA. The germline V and J ends were trimmed by 4 bases and 8 bases, with 9 bases remaining between them. DNA of the CDR3: TGCAGCGTTGGGCAGGGAGACATTCAGTACTTC. It encodes CSVGQGDIQYF. The complete variable domain, with remaining parts taken from reference TRBV29-1 and TRBJ2-4, reads SAVISQKPSRDICQRGTSLTIQCQVDSQVTMMFWYRQQPGQSLTLIATANQGSEATYESGFVIDKFPISRPNLTFSTLTVSNMSPEDSSIYLCSVGQGDIQYFGAGTRLSVL.

This clonotype was recorded at least ten times. The chain is built from TRBV3-1 and TRBJ2-7; maybe TRBD2 (6 bases). The CDR3 is 15 residues long. V gave up 4 bases and J gave up 7 bases, with 20 bases separating them. Per germline, CDR1 LGHDT and CDR2 YNNKEL (reference sequence). CDR3 region: CASSLRLDGGAEQYF. The CDR3 DNA reads as TGTGCCAGCAGCCTCAGATTGGACGGAGGGGCAGAGCAGTACTTC.

The sample holds many counts of this clonotype. The gene calls are TRBV24-1 and TRBJ2-3; 8 positions match TRBD2. The CDR3 totals 13 residues. Per the germline V gene, CDR1 is KGHDR and CDR2 is SFDVKD. J was trimmed by 7 bases and V by 7 bases; bases with no gene match: 6. The CDR3 protein is CATSGGGINTQYF. The CDR3 DNA follows: TGTGCCACCAGCGGGGGGGGGATCAATACGCAGTATTTT.

This clonotype was picked up many times. The gene calls are TRBV7-2 and TRBJ2-3, with 11 bases lining up with TRBD2. CDR1 and CDR2 (germline): SGHTA, FQGNSA. The CDR3 has 14 amino acids. Unmatched junction bases numbered 1, after V lost 4 bases and J lost 4 bases. The CDR3 is CASSSGLAADTQYF. The CDR3 nucleotides are TGTGCCAGCAGCTCGGGACTAGCGGCAGATACGCAGTATTTT.

This clonotype was picked up a small number of times. The gene calls are TRBV2 and TRBJ1-3; D might be TRBD1 (6 bases). The V gene's germline CDR1 is SNHLY and CDR2 FYNNEI. V lost 1 base, J lost 3 bases, and 19 bases lay in between. The CDR3 is made up of 18 amino acids. The chain's CDR3 is CASSEEEGGRTNGNTIYF. In nucleotides, the CDR3 is TGTGCCAGCAGTGAAGAGGAAGGGGGGCGAACTAATGGAAACACCATATATTTT. The full variable domain, its missing parts supplied by reference TRBV2 and TRBJ1-3, is EPEVTQTPSHQVTQMGQEVILRCVPISNHLYFYWYRQILGQKVEFLVSFYNNEISEKSEIFDDQFSVERPDGSNFTLKIRSTKLEDSAMYFCASSEEEGGRTNGNTIYFGEGSWLTVV.

The chain couples TRBV6-2 or TRBV6-3 to TRBJ1-1, with D uncertain. From germline, CDR1 is MNHEY and CDR2 SVGEGT. Trimming removed 6 bases at V and 1 base at J, with 9 bases between. The CDR3 is 13 residues long. The CDR3: CASRLTQNTEAFF. As DNA, the CDR3 is TGTGCCAGCAGATTAACACAGAACACTGAAGCTTTCTTT.

This clonotype was picked up a small number of times. The CDR3: CSARPRSGEGYGYTF. CDR3 bases: TGCAGTGCTAGGCCTCGATCCGGGGAAGGCTATGGCTACACCTTC. The V call is TRBV20-1, the J call TRBJ1-2; no definite D call. This CDR3 contains 15 residues. V lost 3 bases and J lost 4, with 18 bases in between. Germline loops: CDR1 DFQATT, CDR2 SNEGSKA (reference sequence).

A few counts support this clonotype. The chain joins TRBV4-1 to TRBJ2-1, with unresolved D. The CDR3 has 17 amino acids. V lost 4 bases and J 0 bases, leaving 16 bases between the germline ends. In germline, CDR1 is MGHRA, CDR2 YSYEKL. CDR3 residues: CASSPRTADGSYNEQFF. The CDR3 DNA reads as TGCGCCAGCAGCCCCCGGACCGCCGACGGCTCCTACAATGAGCAGTTCTTC.